This T cell receptor beta chain derives from a study of blood T cell repertoires in COVID-19 (dated by TCRdb to 2020 to 2021). In terms of the full investigation: The collaborator samples originated in the United States, Italy and Spain and spanned the acute and convalescent phases of COVID-19. The prospective study material was composed of cDNA or gDNA derived from T cells, B-cell-depleted T cells, or PBMCs. The dataset comprised deeply sampled blood TCRbeta repertoires from subjects exposed to, actively infected with, or recovered from COVID-19. The repertoires were released in a freely available public database meant as a resource for research on the immune response to SARS-CoV-2. Samples came from the ongoing ImmuneRACE study (first 160 participants) plus 1,254 subjects from 6 global collaborators. A de-identified subject ID, COVID-19 status, age in years and sex were almost always included in the sample metadata. Where available, HLA class I and class II types were obtained from metadata supplied by the sample provider rather than from assay-based typing. Study-wide conclusions, independent of this receptor: The quantity of clinical and demographic metadata differed by source and by participant and was supplied without curation.

Collaborating institutions collected whole blood in K2EDTA tubes following their own protocols. For TCRbeta analysis, collaborators shipped samples as frozen whole blood, isolated PBMCs, or DNA extracted from either of those sample types. The immunoSEQ Assay, a bias-controlled multiplex PCR, was used to amplify TCRbeta CDR3 regions from genomic DNA. The authors' pipeline ran thus. Nucleated cell counts per sample were estimated from amplification of reference gene primers within the assay. To quantify the absolute abundance of each unique TCRbeta CDR3 rearrangement, sequence reads were collapsed and filtered. Productive Simpson clonality was computed per sample as the square root of Simpson's diversity index over productive rearrangements. The source is immuneACCESS, and TCRdb retained only in-frame sequences with V and J called. Part of the clones is not carried over; for the studies checked, unresolved V genes explain less than half of this, and the remainder is unexplained. For V, J and clone size, that table is used; D and trimming come from the DNA. In all, the sample holds some 69,000 clones, and about four fifths of those were seen once. Roughly 44% of the sample is held by the ten biggest clonotypes.

A word on this clone: What this receptor recognizes is not known. No qualities accompany the bases; no much larger clone lies one base away.

From the cysteine through the phenylalanine, the CDR3 covers 14 amino acids. The DNA shown is the 42-base CDR3, in frame from base 1. Unmatched junction bases come to 1, with V trimmed by 3 bases and J by 3 bases. CDR1 and CDR2, per the germline V gene, are SGHTA and FQGNSA. Input material: peripheral blood. This TCR came from a human donor in a cohort sampled during active COVID-19. The chain uses TRBV7-2 and TRBJ2-7, and 11 junctional nucleotides match TRBD2. CDR3 loop: CASSFTSGSYEQYF. The nucleotides read TGTGCCAGCAGCTTTACTAGCGGGAGCTACGAGCAGTACTTC.